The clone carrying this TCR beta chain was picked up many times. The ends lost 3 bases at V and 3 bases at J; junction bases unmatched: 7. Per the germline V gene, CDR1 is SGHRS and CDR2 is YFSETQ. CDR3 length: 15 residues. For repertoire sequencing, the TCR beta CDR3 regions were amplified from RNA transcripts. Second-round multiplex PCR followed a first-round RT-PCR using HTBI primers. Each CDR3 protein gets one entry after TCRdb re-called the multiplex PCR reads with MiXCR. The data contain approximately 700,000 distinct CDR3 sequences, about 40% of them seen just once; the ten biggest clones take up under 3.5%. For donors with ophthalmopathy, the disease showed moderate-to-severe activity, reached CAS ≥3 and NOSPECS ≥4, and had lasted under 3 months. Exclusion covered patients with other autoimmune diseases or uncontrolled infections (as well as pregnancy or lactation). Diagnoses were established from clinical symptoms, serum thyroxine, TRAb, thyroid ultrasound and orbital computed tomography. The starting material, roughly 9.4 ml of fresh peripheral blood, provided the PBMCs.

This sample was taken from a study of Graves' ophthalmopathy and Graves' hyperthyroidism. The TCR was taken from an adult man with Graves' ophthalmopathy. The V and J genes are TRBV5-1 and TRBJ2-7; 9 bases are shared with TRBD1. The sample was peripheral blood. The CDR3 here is CASSSAGTGFYEQYF. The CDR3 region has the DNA TGCGCCAGCAGCTCAGCCGGGACAGGGTTCTACGAGCAGTACTTC.